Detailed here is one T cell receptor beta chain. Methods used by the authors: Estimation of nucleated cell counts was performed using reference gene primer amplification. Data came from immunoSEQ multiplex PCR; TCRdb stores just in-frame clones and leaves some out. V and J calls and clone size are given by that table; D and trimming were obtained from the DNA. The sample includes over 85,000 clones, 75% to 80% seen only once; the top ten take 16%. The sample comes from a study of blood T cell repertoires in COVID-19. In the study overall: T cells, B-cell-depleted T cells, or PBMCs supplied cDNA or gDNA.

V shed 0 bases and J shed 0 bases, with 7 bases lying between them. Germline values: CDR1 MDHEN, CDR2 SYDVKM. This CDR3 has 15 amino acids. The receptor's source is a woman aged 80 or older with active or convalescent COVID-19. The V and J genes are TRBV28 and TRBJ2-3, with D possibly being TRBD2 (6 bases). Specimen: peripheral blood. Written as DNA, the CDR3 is TGTGCCAGCAGTTTATGGAGCGGGAGCACAGATACGCAGTATTTT. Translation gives CASSLWSGSTDTQYF.